This T cell receptor (beta chain) was sequenced for a study of low-dose radiotherapy and immunotherapy resistance in tumors. Study overall: Oral aspirin 300 mg was taken by patients daily for four cycles from cycle 1 day 1.

Stated time point: before trial treatment. With TRAV- and TRBV-specific primers, first-strand cDNA was made, covering the alpha and beta chains. A constant-region primer paired with the V-primer adapter amplified TCRs over approximately 20 PCR cycles. Each CDR3 protein gets one entry after TCRdb re-called the reads with MiXCR. The table has around 69,000 distinct CDR3 sequences, roughly 31% seen once. Concerning this clonotype: It is likely a read error: a sequence one base away is far more abundant.

Germline V gives CDR1 MNHEY, CDR2 SVGEGT. This CDR3 has 16 amino acids. This sample comprised PBMCs, obtained before treatment. The TCR was taken from a female donor with ovarian cancer. The chain combines TRBV6-2 or TRBV6-3 with TRBJ2-3; D is unclear. The DNA end lines up better with TRBJ1-5; the J call may be wrong. The CDR3 region is CASSPQTSGLGDTQHF. CDR3 nucleotides: TGTGCCAGCAGTCCCCAGACTAGCGGGCTCGGTGATACGCAGCATTTT.